This TCR beta chain is drawn from a study of blood T cell repertoires in COVID-19. In the study overall: Whether acute or convalescent, the COVID-19 samples came from the United States, Italy and Spain. The cDNA or gDNA used as material had been derived from T cells, B-cell-depleted T cells, or PBMCs.

In the authors' workflow: Scientists estimated how many nucleated cells there were by amplifying reference gene primers. Sequencing used immunoSEQ multiplex PCR; TCRdb keeps in-frame clones, though not all of them. From that table come the V and J calls and clone size; the DNA was used to work out D and trimming. This sample has tens of thousands of clones; approximately 85% occur once, and the top ten carry 40% to 55%. V was clipped by 4 bases and J by 0 bases, with 10 bases between them. The CDR3 length is 14 residues. Germline V gene sequence: CDR1 LNHDA, CDR2 SQIVND (reference sequence). The source is a human donor in a cohort sampled during active COVID-19. The sample consisted of peripheral blood. V and J are TRBV19 and TRBJ2-7, with D possibly being TRBD1 (6 bases). The CDR3: CASSKKQGSYEQYF. In nucleotides, the CDR3 is TGTGCCAGTAGTAAAAAACAGGGCTCCTACGAGCAGTACTTC. Based on the CDR3 plus reference TRBV19 and TRBJ2-7, the full variable domain is DGGITQSPKYLFRKEGQNVTLSCEQNLNHDAMYWYRQDPGQGLRLIYYSQIVNDFQKGDIAEGYSVSREKKESFPLTVTSAQKNPTAFYLCASSKKQGSYEQYFGPGTRLTVT.